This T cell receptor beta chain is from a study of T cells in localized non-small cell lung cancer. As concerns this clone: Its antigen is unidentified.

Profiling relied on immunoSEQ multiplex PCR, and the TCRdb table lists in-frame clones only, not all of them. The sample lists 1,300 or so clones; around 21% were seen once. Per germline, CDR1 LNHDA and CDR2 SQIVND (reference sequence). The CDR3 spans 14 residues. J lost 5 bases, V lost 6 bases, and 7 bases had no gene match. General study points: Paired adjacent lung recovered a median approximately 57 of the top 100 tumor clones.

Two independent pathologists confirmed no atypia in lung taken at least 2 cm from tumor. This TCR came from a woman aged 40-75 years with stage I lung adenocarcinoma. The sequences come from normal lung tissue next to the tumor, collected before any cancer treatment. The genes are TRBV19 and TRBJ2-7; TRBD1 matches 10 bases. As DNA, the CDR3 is TGTGCCAGTAGCAAAGGGGACAGGGGCCACGAGCAGTACTTC. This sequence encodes CASSKGDRGHEQYF.